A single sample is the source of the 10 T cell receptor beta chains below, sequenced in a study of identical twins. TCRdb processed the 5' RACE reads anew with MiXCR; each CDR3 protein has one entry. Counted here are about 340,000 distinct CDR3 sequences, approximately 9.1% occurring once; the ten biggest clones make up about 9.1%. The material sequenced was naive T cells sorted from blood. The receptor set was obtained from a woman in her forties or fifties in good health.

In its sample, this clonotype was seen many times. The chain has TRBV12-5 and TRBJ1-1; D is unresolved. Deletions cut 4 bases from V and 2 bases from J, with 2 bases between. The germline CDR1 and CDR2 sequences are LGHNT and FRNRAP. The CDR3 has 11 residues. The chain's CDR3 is CASGYNTEAFF. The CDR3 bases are TGTGCTAGTGGTTATAACACTGAAGCTTTCTTT. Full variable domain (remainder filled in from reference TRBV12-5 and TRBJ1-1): DARVTQTPRHKVTEMGQEVTMRCQPILGHNTVFWYRQTMMQGLELLAYFRNRAPLDDSGMPKDRFSAEMPDATLATLKIQPSEPRDSAVYFCASGYNTEAFFGQGTRLTVV.

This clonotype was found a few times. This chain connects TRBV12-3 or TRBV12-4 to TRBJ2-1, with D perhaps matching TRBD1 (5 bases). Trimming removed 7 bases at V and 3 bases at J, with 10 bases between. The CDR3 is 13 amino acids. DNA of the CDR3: TGTGCCAGCAAGCGACAGCGCTACAATGAGCAGTTCTTC. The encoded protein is CASKRQRYNEQFF.

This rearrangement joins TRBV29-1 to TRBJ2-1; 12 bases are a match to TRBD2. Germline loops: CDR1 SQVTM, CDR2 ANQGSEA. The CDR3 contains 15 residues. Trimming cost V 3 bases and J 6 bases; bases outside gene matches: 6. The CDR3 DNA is TGCAGCGTTGACCAGACTAGCGGGAGAGGCAATGAGCAGTTCTTC. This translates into CSVDQTSGRGNEQFF.

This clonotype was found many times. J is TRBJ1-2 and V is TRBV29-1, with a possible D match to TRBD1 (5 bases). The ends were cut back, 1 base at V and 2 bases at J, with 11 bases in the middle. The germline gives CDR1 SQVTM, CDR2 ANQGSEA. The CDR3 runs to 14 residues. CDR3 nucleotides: TGCAGCGTTGAAGGGGGACTTAGCAACTATGGCTACACCTTC. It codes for CSVEGGLSNYGYTF.

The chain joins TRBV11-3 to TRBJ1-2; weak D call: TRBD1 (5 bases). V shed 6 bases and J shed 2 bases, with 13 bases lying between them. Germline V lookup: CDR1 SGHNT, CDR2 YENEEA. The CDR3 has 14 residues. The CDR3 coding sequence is TGTGCCAGCAGACCTGACAGCAACAACTATGGCTACACCTTC. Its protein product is CASRPDSNNYGYTF.

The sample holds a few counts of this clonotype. The CDR3 region is CASSQEPVRQYF. The CDR3 DNA sequence: TGTGCCAGCAGCCAAGAACCAGTAAGGCAGTACTTC. V and J are TRBV14 and TRBJ2-7; D remains unclear. Germline V gene data show CDR1 as SGHDN and CDR2 as FVKESK. Trimming pared 0 bases from V and 9 bases from J, leaving 9 bases between. The CDR3 spans 12 residues.

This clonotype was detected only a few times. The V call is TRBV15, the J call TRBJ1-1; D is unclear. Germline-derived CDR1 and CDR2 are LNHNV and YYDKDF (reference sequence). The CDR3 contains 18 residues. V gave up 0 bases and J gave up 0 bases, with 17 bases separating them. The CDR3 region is CATSRDTLTLDMNTEAFF. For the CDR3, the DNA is TGTGCCACCAGCAGAGATACTTTAACGTTGGATATGAACACTGAAGCTTTCTTT.

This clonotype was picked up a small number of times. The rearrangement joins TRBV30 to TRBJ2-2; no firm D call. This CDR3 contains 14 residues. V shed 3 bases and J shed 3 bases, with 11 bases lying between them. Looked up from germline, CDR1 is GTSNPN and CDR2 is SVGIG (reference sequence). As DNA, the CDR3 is TGTGCCTGGAGAAGAAAACCGGACACCGGGGAGCTGTTTTTT. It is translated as CAWRRKPDTGELFF.

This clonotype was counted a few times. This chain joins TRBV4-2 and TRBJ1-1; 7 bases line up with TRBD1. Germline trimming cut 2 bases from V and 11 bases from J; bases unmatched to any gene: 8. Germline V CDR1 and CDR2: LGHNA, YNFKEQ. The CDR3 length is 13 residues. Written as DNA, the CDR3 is TGTGCCAGCAGCCAAAGAGGGGGCTTGGGGGCTTTCTTT. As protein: CASSQRGGLGAFF.

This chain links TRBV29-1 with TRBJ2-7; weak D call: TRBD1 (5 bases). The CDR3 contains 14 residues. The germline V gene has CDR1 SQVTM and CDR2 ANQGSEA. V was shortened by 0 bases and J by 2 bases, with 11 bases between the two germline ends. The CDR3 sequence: CSVEDGRQPYEQYF. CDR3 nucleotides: TGCAGCGTTGAAGATGGAAGACAGCCCTACGAGCAGTACTTC.